The 20 T cell receptor beta chains in this list originate from one sample, sequenced in a study of blood T cell repertoires in COVID-19. Produced via immunoSEQ multiplex PCR; TCRdb's table is partial and in-frame only. The sample carries hundreds of thousands of clones, roughly 85% recorded once. Sequencing used PBMCs or T cells enriched from blood (not recorded which). Receptors originate from a woman aged 50 to 65 who had been exposed to COVID-19.

The chain uses TRBV5-5 and TRBJ2-4, with 9 bases matching TRBD1. CDR3 length: 14 amino acids. Germline CDR1 and CDR2: SGHKS and YYEKEE (reference sequence). Germline trimming cut 4 bases from V and 7 bases from J; bases unmatched to any gene: 6. The CDR3 is CASSPQGARNIQYF. Here the CDR3 DNA reads TGTGCCAGCAGCCCACAGGGGGCCAGGAACATTCAGTACTTC.

The chain employs TRBV28 and TRBJ2-3; 9 bases align to TRBD2. This CDR3 has 16 amino acids. From germline, CDR1 is MDHEN and CDR2 SYDVKM. V lost 4 bases, J lost 2 bases, and 7 bases stayed unmatched. CDR3 nucleotide sequence: TGTGCCAGCAGTTCCGCTCTAGCGGGGTACACAGATACGCAGTATTTT. It yields the protein CASSSALAGYTDTQYF.

The rearrangement joins TRBV24-1 to TRBJ1-3; D is unresolved. Deletions cut 5 bases from V and 0 bases from J, with 10 bases between. The V gene's germline CDR1 is KGHDR and CDR2 SFDVKD. The CDR3 covers 15 residues. DNA for the CDR3: TGTGCCACCAGTGTAGGGAGGGTCTCTGGAAACACCATATATTTT. Its translation is CATSVGRVSGNTIYF.

The chain carries TRBV2 and TRBJ2-3, with TRBD1 as a possible D gene (6 bases). Germline CDR1 reads SNHLY; CDR2 reads FYNNEI. This CDR3 spans 14 amino acids. With 7 bases removed from V and 2 bases from J, the gap between germline ends came to 13 bases. The DNA for the CDR3 is TGTGCCAGCATGGACAGCCCCTACACAGATACGCAGTATTTT. Residues: CASMDSPYTDTQYF.

The gene calls are TRBV3-1 (or the pseudogene TRBV3-2) and TRBJ1-3; 8 nucleotides line up with TRBD1. This CDR3 is built from 18 residues. The J segment lost 4 bases and the V segment lost 1 base, leaving 12 bases of the junction unmatched. CDR1 and CDR2 (germline): LGHDT, YNNKEL (reference sequence). CDR3 coding DNA: TGTGCCAGCAGCCAAGTGTTCGGTCAGGGGGCGAAGGGAAACACCATATATTTT. Its translation: CASSQVFGQGAKGNTIYF.

In its sample, this clone was seen once. The chain carries TRBV11-2 and TRBJ2-7, with TRBD1 matching over 9 bases. The CDR3 covers 17 residues. Per the germline V gene, CDR1 is SGHAT and CDR2 is FQNNGV. The junction had 15 bases not matched to a gene; V was cut back by 5 bases and J by 4 bases. The DNA for the CDR3 is TGTGCCAGCAGCAAGACCTCACCGACAGGGGGTCAGTACGAGCAGTACTTC. It specifies CASSKTSPTGGQYEQYF.

The gene calls are TRBV3-1 (or the pseudogene TRBV3-2) and TRBJ2-5, with 7 bases that match TRBD2. The CDR3 consists of 14 residues. Germline trimming cut 1 base from V and 2 bases from J; bases unmatched to any gene: 1. CDR1 and CDR2 from the germline V gene are LGHDT and YNNKEL (reference sequence). CDR3 bases: TGTGCCAGCAGCCAAGCAGCGGGACAAGAGACCCAGTACTTC. Translated: CASSQAAGQETQYF.

CDR3 sequence: CASSVALNTEAFF. Here the CDR3 DNA reads TGTGCCAGCAGTGTAGCCCTAAACACTGAAGCTTTCTTT. The gene calls are TRBV6-1 and TRBJ1-1; D call uncertain. The V and J ends lost 4 bases and 2 bases respectively, with 8 bases between them. The germline gives CDR1 MNHNS, CDR2 SASEGT. This CDR3 is built from 13 residues.

The chain combines TRBV5-1 with TRBJ2-1; D might be TRBD1 (6 bases). CDR1 SGHRS and CDR2 YFSETQ come from the germline V gene. V was trimmed by 3 bases and J by 8 bases, leaving 12 bases between them. This CDR3 has 13 amino acids. The CDR3 sequence: CASSSQGSDEQFF. The CDR3 region has the DNA TGCGCCAGCAGCTCACAGGGAAGTGATGAGCAGTTCTTC.

This clone was counted between two and nine times. The genes are TRBV19 and TRBJ1-2, with D perhaps matching TRBD1 (6 bases). CDR1 and CDR2 from the germline V gene are LNHDA and SQIVND (reference sequence). This CDR3 has 13 amino acids. The ends were cut back, 3 bases at V and 2 bases at J, with 7 bases in the middle. This CDR3 reads CASSMGHNYGYTF. Here the CDR3 DNA reads TGTGCCAGTAGTATGGGACACAACTATGGCTACACCTTC.

The CDR3 region is CASSPRDEQYF. The DNA for the CDR3 is TGTGCCAGCAGCCCCAGGGACGAGCAGTACTTC. This chain connects TRBV11-2 to TRBJ2-7; D might be TRBD1 (5 bases). The CDR3 has 11 amino acids. Trimming shortened V by 5 bases and J by 5 bases, and 7 bases separated the two germline ends. Germline lookup yields CDR1 SGHAT and CDR2 FQNNGV. Full variable domain (outside the CDR3, taken from reference TRBV11-2 and TRBJ2-7): EAGVAQSPRYKIIEKRQSVAFWCNPISGHATLYWYQQILGQGPKLLIQFQNNGVVDDSQLPKDRFSAERLKGVDSTLKIQPAKLEDSAVYLCASSPRDEQYFGPGTRLTVT.

The rearrangement uses TRBV5-1 and TRBJ2-5; a weak D match, TRBD2 (6 bases). Germline CDR1 is SGHRS and CDR2 is YFSETQ. The CDR3 is 14 amino acids. Trimming removed 0 bases at V and 4 bases at J, with 10 bases between. CDR3 nucleotide sequence: TGCGCCAGCAGCTTGGACGGGGGACGAGAGACCCAGTACTTC. Translating it yields CASSLDGGRETQYF.

This rearrangement joins TRBV11-2 to TRBJ2-1; 8 positions match TRBD1. CDR1 is SGHAT, CDR2 FQNNGV, per germline. Trimming at V came to 5 bases and at J to 4 bases, leaving 7 bases not matched to a gene. The length of the CDR3 is 15 residues. The CDR3 DNA sequence: TGTGCCAGCAGCCGAGGCACAGGGGGGTACAATGAGCAGTTCTTC. Translating gives CASSRGTGGYNEQFF.

CDR3 in DNA: TGCGCCAGCAGCTTAGGGGTTGGGGATGGCTACACCTTC. Translated: CASSLGVGDGYTF. The chain employs TRBV5-1 and TRBJ1-2; D might be TRBD1 (5 bases). The CDR3 consists of 13 residues. Germline CDR1 SGHRS, CDR2 YFSETQ. Trimming cost V 2 bases and J 6 bases, with 11 bases left between them.

The chain employs TRBV6-2 or TRBV6-3 and TRBJ2-7, with a possible D match to TRBD1 (5 bases). Per the germline V gene, CDR1 is MNHEY and CDR2 is SVGEGT. CDR3 length: 13 residues. The V gene lost 3 bases and the J gene lost 2 bases, with 8 bases spanning the gap. The CDR3 is CASSYDRTYEQYF. For the CDR3, the DNA is TGTGCCAGCAGTTATGACAGAACCTACGAGCAGTACTTC.

With regard to this clone: A junction end diverges from the germline sequence, so it may reflect a read error. The genes are TRBV7-2 and TRBJ2-7; 12 bases are shared with TRBD2. This CDR3 has 16 residues. CDR1 SGHTA and CDR2 FQGNSA come from the germline V gene. The CDR3 here is CASSSKTSGGTYEQYF. For the CDR3, the DNA is TGTGCCAGCAGCTCGAAGACTAGCGGGGGCACCTACGAGCAGTATTTC.

V is TRBV9 and J is TRBJ2-1; 8 nucleotides line up with TRBD2. Germline trimming cut 0 bases from V and 3 bases from J; bases unmatched to any gene: 14. The germline V gene encodes CDR1 SGDLS and CDR2 YYNGEE. The CDR3 loop spans 19 amino acids. The CDR3 loop reads CASSVEKVGGTSVYNEQFF. The DNA for the CDR3 is TGTGCCAGCAGCGTAGAGAAGGTGGGGGGGACTAGTGTCTACAATGAGCAGTTCTTC. Full variable domain (missing parts from reference TRBV9 and TRBJ2-1): DSGVTQTPKHLITATGQRVTLRCSPRSGDLSVYWYQQSLDQGLQFLIQYYNGEERAKGNILERFSAQQFPDLHSELNLSSLELGDSALYFCASSVEKVGGTSVYNEQFFGPGTRLTVL.

V and J are TRBV6-2 or TRBV6-3 and TRBJ2-1, with TRBD2 matching 7 bases. The CDR3 is 15 residues long. The germline CDR1 and CDR2 sequences are MNHEY and SVGEGT. Trimming at V came to 5 bases and at J to 2 bases, leaving 6 bases not matched to a gene. CDR3 loop: CASSVAGETYNEQFF. The CDR3 nucleotides are TGTGCCAGCAGTGTAGCGGGTGAGACCTACAATGAGCAGTTCTTC.

V and J are TRBV2 and TRBJ1-2; 7 nucleotides match TRBD1. Trimming at V came to 7 bases and at J to 8 bases, leaving 13 bases not matched to a gene. The CDR3 sequence is 14 residues long. The germline gives CDR1 SNHLY, CDR2 FYNNEI. CDR3 protein: CASKKGQALRGYTF. DNA of the CDR3: TGTGCCAGCAAGAAAGGACAGGCCCTTAGGGGCTACACCTTC. Together with reference TRBV2 and TRBJ1-2, the CDR3 gives the full variable domain: EPEVTQTPSHQVTQMGQEVILRCVPISNHLYFYWYRQILGQKVEFLVSFYNNEISEKSEIFDDQFSVERPDGSNFTLKIRSTKLEDSAMYFCASKKGQALRGYTFGSGTRLTVV.

The chain links TRBV7-2 to TRBJ2-3, with 10 positions matching TRBD2. Germline CDR1 reads SGHTA; CDR2 reads FQGNSA. V lost 5 bases and J lost 3; bases outside the gene matches: 5. The CDR3 spans 15 residues. In nucleotides, the CDR3 is TGTGCCAGCAGCACCGGGACTAGCGCTACAGATACGCAGTATTTT. Its translation: CASSTGTSATDTQYF.